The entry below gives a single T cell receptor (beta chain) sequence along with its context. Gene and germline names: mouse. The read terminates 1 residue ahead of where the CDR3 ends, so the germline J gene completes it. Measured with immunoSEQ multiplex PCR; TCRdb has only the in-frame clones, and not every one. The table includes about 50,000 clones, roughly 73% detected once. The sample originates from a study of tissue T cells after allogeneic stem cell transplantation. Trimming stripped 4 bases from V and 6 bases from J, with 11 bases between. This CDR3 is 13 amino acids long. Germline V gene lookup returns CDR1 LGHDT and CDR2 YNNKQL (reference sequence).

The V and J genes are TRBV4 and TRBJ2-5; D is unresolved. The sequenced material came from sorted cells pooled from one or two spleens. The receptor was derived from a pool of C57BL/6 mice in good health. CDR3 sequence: CASSSRVVDTQYF. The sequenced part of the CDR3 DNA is TGTGCCAGCAGCTCCCGGGTGGTTGACACCCAGTAC.